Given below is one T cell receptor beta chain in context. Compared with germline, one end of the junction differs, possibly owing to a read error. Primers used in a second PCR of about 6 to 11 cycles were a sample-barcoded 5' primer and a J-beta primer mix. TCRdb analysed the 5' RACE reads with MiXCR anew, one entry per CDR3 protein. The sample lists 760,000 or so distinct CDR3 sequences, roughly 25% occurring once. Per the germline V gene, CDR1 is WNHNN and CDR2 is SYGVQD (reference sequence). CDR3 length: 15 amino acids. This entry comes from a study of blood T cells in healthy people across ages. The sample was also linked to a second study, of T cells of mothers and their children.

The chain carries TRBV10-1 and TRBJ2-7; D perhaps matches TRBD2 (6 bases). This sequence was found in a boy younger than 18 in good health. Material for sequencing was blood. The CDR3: CASSDSGAESYEQCF. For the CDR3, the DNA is TGCGCCAGCAGCGATTCGGGAGCAGAGTCCTACGAGCAGTGCTTC.